One sample yielded the 21 T cell receptor beta chains listed below, sequenced in a study of T cell changes during pregnancy in multiple sclerosis. The assay was immunoSEQ multiplex PCR, and TCRdb's table has in-frame clones only and misses some. The sample shows roughly 34,000 clones, around 90% of them seen only once. Sequenced here: CD8+ T cells from peripheral blood mononuclear cells, sampled in the third trimester of pregnancy. The receptor source for this set is a female donor with multiple sclerosis, enrolled in a pregnancy study.

The chain combines TRBV7-2 with TRBJ1-2; TRBD1 matches at 8 bases. This CDR3 region has 14 residues. V dropped 5 bases and J dropped 2; count of bases not matched to a gene: 4. CDR1 SGHTA and CDR2 FQGNSA come from the germline V gene. This chain's CDR3 is CASSPRQGNYGYTF. In DNA, the CDR3 is TGTGCCAGCAGCCCGAGACAGGGGAACTATGGCTACACCTTC. Combining the CDR3 with reference TRBV7-2 and TRBJ1-2 gives the whole variable domain GAGVSQSPSNKVTEKGKDVELRCDPISGHTALYWYRQSLGQGLEFLIYFQGNSAPDKSGLPSDRFSAERTGGSVSTLTIQRTQQEDSAVYLCASSPRQGNYGYTFGSGTRLTVV.

V is TRBV10-3 and J is TRBJ1-2, with 7 bases aligning to TRBD1. The length of the CDR3 is 17 residues. Germline CDR1 reads ENHRY; CDR2 reads SYGVKD. Unmatched junction bases numbered 14, after V lost 0 bases and J lost 7 bases. The CDR3 DNA is TGTGCCATCAGTGAGTCTGAGGGGGCCTTATGGCGTATTGGCTACACCTTC. Amino acids: CAISESEGALWRIGYTF.

This clone was detected only once. The genes are TRBV9 and TRBJ1-1; D is perhaps TRBD1 (5 bases). CDR1 and CDR2 (germline): SGDLS, YYNGEE. V was trimmed by 4 bases and J by 0 bases, leaving 13 bases between them. The CDR3 is 15 residues long. DNA of the CDR3: TGTGCCAGCAGCCCCTGGGGCAGATTGAACACTGAAGCTTTCTTT. It translates to CASSPWGRLNTEAFF. Complete variable domain (other parts from reference TRBV9 and TRBJ1-1): DSGVTQTPKHLITATGQRVTLRCSPRSGDLSVYWYQQSLDQGLQFLIQYYNGEERAKGNILERFSAQQFPDLHSELNLSSLELGDSALYFCASSPWGRLNTEAFFGQGTRLTVV.

The chain joins TRBV7-3 to TRBJ1-1; D remains unclear. Germline-derived CDR1 and CDR2 are SGHTA and FQGTGA. V was pared by 1 base and J by 5 bases, with 17 bases between. The CDR3 has 16 residues. CDR3 nucleotides: TGTGCCAGCAGCTTAAAGCCCGTTCAGTACGGGACTGAAGCTTTCTTT. Its protein is CASSLKPVQYGTEAFF. The full variable domain, in which reference TRBV7-3 and TRBJ1-1 provide the parts outside the CDR3, is GAGVSQTPSNKVTEKGKYVELRCDPISGHTALYWYRQSLGQGPEFLIYFQGTGAADDSGLPNDRFFAVRPEGSVSTLKIQRTERGDSAVYLCASSLKPVQYGTEAFFGQGTRLTVV.

The CDR3: CASSLGNRGYGYTF. CDR3 coding DNA: TGTGCCAGCAGCTTAGGAAACAGGGGCTATGGCTACACCTTC. This sequence joins TRBV7-2 and TRBJ1-2; TRBD1 agrees at 7 bases. V lost 1 base to trimming and J lost 4 bases; unmatched junction nucleotides: 3. CDR3 length equals 14 residues. Germline V gene lookup returns CDR1 SGHTA and CDR2 FQGNSA. The variable domain in full, with the rest retrieved from reference TRBV7-2 and TRBJ1-2, is GAGVSQSPSNKVTEKGKDVELRCDPISGHTALYWYRQSLGQGLEFLIYFQGNSAPDKSGLPSDRFSAERTGGSVSTLTIQRTQQEDSAVYLCASSLGNRGYGYTFGSGTRLTVV.

The gene calls are TRBV29-1 and TRBJ1-2; no definite D call. The CDR3 is 10 amino acids. The V end lost 2 bases, the J end lost 6 bases, and 4 bases lay between the germline ends. Germline V CDR1 and CDR2: SQVTM, ANQGSEA. This chain's CDR3 is CSVEQNGYTF. The CDR3 DNA sequence: TGCAGCGTTGAACAGAATGGCTACACCTTC.

The chain carries TRBV9 and TRBJ2-7; 9 bases line up with TRBD1. The V segment lost 4 bases and the J segment 6 bases; nucleotides outside the gene matches: 11. The CDR3 covers 15 residues. Germline values: CDR1 SGDLS, CDR2 YYNGEE. CDR3 bases: TGTGCCAGCAGCACTATGGGACAGGGAATTACCGAGCAGTACTTC. Translating it yields CASSTMGQGITEQYF.

Judged by abundance, this clone is medium-sized. The gene calls are TRBV5-6 and TRBJ2-3; D gene ambiguous. The CDR3 runs to 13 residues. The germline gives CDR1 SGHDT, CDR2 YYEEEE. V shed 0 bases and J shed 1 base, with 3 bases lying between them. CDR3 loop: CASSLGRTDTQYF. CDR3 bases: TGTGCCAGCAGCTTGGGGCGCACAGATACGCAGTATTTT.

The chain recombines TRBV25-1 with TRBJ1-2; a weak D match, TRBD1 (5 bases). Germline V gene data show CDR1 as MGHDK and CDR2 as SYGVNS. The length of the CDR3 is 18 residues. Trimming pared 4 bases from V and 4 bases from J, leaving 25 bases between. CDR3 coding DNA: TGTGCCAGCAGTGGGGGGGGGATCCATGGAGATCCCAGCTATGGCTACACCTTC. Translation: CASSGGGIHGDPSYGYTF.

The sample holds one count of this clone. This sequence joins TRBV10-3 and TRBJ1-1, with D possibly being TRBD1 (6 bases). This CDR3 is 15 amino acids long. Trimming cost V 0 bases and J 3 bases, with 11 bases left between them. Germline loops: CDR1 ENHRY, CDR2 SYGVKD. DNA of the CDR3: TGTGCCATCAGTGAGTCTTTAGGGGGGGACACTGAAGCTTTCTTT. Residues: CAISESLGGDTEAFF.

This rearrangement joins TRBV4-1 to TRBJ1-1; 7 nucleotides agree with TRBD1. Germline trimming cut 0 bases from V and 1 base from J; bases unmatched to any gene: 8. Germline V gives CDR1 MGHRA, CDR2 YSYEKL. CDR3 length: 17 amino acids. CDR3 sequence: CASSQDTTGAPNTEAFF. As DNA, the CDR3 is TGCGCCAGCAGCCAAGATACCACAGGGGCACCGAACACTGAAGCTTTCTTT.

The V gene is TRBV9, the J gene TRBJ1-5, with 8 bases matching TRBD1. Germline CDR1 and CDR2: SGDLS and YYNGEE. The CDR3 is made up of 14 amino acids. V shed 4 bases, J shed 3 bases, and the junction held 3 bases outside the gene matches. The CDR3 coding sequence is TGTGCCAGCAGCAAGGGACAGGTCAATCAGCCCCAGCATTTT. Amino acids: CASSKGQVNQPQHF.

This chain connects TRBV5-6 to TRBJ2-7; 8 nucleotides match TRBD1. The CDR3 loop spans 14 amino acids. Germline-derived CDR1 and CDR2 are SGHDT and YYEEEE. With 2 bases clipped from V and 2 bases from J, the junction kept 3 bases outside the gene matches. The CDR3 loop reads CASSFGQGPYEQYF. Written as DNA, the CDR3 is TGTGCCAGCAGCTTCGGACAGGGACCCTACGAGCAGTACTTC.

This clone was seen once. V is TRBV29-1 and J is TRBJ2-2; D is unclear. The germline V gene encodes CDR1 SQVTM and CDR2 ANQGSEA. This CDR3 comprises 11 residues. V was shortened by 5 bases and J by 4 bases, with 5 bases between the two germline ends. The CDR3 loop is CSVRSTGELFF. CDR3 in DNA: TGCAGCGTTCGGAGCACCGGGGAGCTGTTTTTT.

This chain connects TRBV7-2 to TRBJ2-5; 9 nucleotides agree with TRBD2. After removal of 8 bases from V and 6 bases from J, the junction contained 13 bases not matched to a gene. This CDR3 comprises 15 residues. Germline CDR1 and CDR2: SGHTA and FQGNSA. CDR3 region: CASAGTRGGIQTQYF. The CDR3 bases are TGTGCCAGCGCCGGGACGCGGGGGGGCATCCAGACCCAGTACTTC.

This chain connects TRBV7-3 to TRBJ1-2; no clear D. The germline gives CDR1 SGHTA, CDR2 FQGTGA. With 5 bases removed from V and 0 bases from J, the gap between germline ends came to 10 bases. This CDR3 comprises 14 residues. The CDR3 region has the DNA TGTGCCAGCAGCCTCGGCGGATCTAACTATGGCTACACCTTC. Residues: CASSLGGSNYGYTF.

The chain uses TRBV27 and TRBJ2-3; the match to TRBD2 covers 8 bases. Trimming took 3 bases from V and 3 from J; bases not matched to a gene: 8. The germline V gene has CDR1 MNHEY and CDR2 SMNVEV (reference sequence). The CDR3 spans 16 residues. In DNA form, the CDR3 reads TGTGCCAGCAGTTTGGTGGGGGCTAGCGGGACAGATACGCAGTATTTT. It codes for CASSLVGASGTDTQYF.

The gene calls are TRBV9 and TRBJ2-7; D gene ambiguous. There are 15 residues in the CDR3. The germline V gene has CDR1 SGDLS and CDR2 YYNGEE. Trimming cost V 3 bases and J 0 bases, with 13 bases left between them. CDR3 nucleotides: TGTGCCAGCAGCGCTCCGGGTCGAAGCTCCTACGAGCAGTACTTC. The encoded protein is CASSAPGRSSYEQYF. The entire variable domain, with the rest obtained from reference TRBV9 and TRBJ2-7, is as follows: DSGVTQTPKHLITATGQRVTLRCSPRSGDLSVYWYQQSLDQGLQFLIQYYNGEERAKGNILERFSAQQFPDLHSELNLSSLELGDSALYFCASSAPGRSSYEQYFGPGTRLTVT.

The chain recombines TRBV4-1 with TRBJ1-5, with TRBD1 identical over 9 bases. The germline gives CDR1 MGHRA, CDR2 YSYEKL. This CDR3 has 16 amino acids. V dropped 2 bases and J dropped 4; count of bases not matched to a gene: 6. CDR3 protein: CASSQRQGQGNQPQHF. The CDR3 coding sequence is TGCGCCAGCAGCCAACGACAGGGACAGGGAAATCAGCCCCAGCATTTT.

There are a few counts of this clone. J is TRBJ2-5 and V is TRBV19; tentative D call: TRBD1 (9 bases). Germline CDR1 is LNHDA and CDR2 is SQIVND (reference sequence). V was cut by 7 bases and J by 4 bases, with 19 bases left in between. The CDR3 covers 15 residues. The CDR3 is CASTGGTGRRETQYF. CDR3 coding DNA: TGTGCCAGTACGGGGGGGACAGGGCGCCGAGAGACCCAGTACTTC.

The rearrangement links TRBV5-1 to TRBJ2-7, with 7 positions matching TRBD2. Germline CDR1 reads SGHRS; CDR2 reads YFSETQ. The CDR3 consists of 19 residues. Unmatched junction bases numbered 18, after V lost 1 base and J lost 2 bases. The CDR3 sequence is CASSLITRNWAGETYEQYF. The CDR3 bases are TGCGCCAGCAGCTTGATCACCAGGAATTGGGCGGGGGAAACCTACGAGCAGTACTTC.